The rows below give T cell receptor beta chains drawn from one sample of a study of cytomegalovirus exposure and HLA in healthy donors. Clones were read by immunoSEQ multiplex PCR, and TCRdb kept only the in-frame ones, dropping some. The sample has 80,000 or so clones, under 70% seen once. The sequencing input was PBMCs. The origin of the receptors is a man aged 30 to 39 in good health and CMV-seropositive. The CDR3 runs from the conserved cysteine through the conserved F or W. Fields, in order: D gene, J gene, clone size, V gene, CDR3 protein, CDR3 DNA. The D gene is left open where the match is weak. Clone size is not always given. Where it is, it says once, few, many or a class for expanded clones.

TRBD2	TRBJ2-3	few	TRBV6-1	CASKGLAGGTDTQYF	TGTGCCAGCAAGGGGCTAGCGGGGGGCACAGATACGCAGTATTTT
.	TRBJ2-7	.	TRBV11-2	CASSPTDYEQYF	TGTGCCAGCAGCCCAACTGACTACGAGCAGTACTTC
.	TRBJ2-7	.	TRBV29-1	CSVEARSSYEQYF	TGCAGCGTTGAAGCCCGGAGCAGCTACGAGCAGTACTTC
TRBD2	TRBJ2-7	.	TRBV2	CASIPIGLAGGTLLFEQYF	TGTGCCAGCATCCCTATTGGACTAGCGGGGGGAACCCTCTTGTTCGAGCAGTACTTC
TRBD1	TRBJ1-2	once	TRBV2	CASSPGQGQGYTF	TGTGCCAGCAGTCCTGGACAGGGGCAGGGCTACACCTTC
.	TRBJ2-5	.	TRBV13	CASSMQQALQETQYF	TGTGCCAGCAGCATGCAACAGGCCCTCCAAGAGACCCAGTACTTC
TRBD1	TRBJ1-2	.	TRBV6-5	CASSTLGQGQYGYTF	TGTGCCAGCAGTACACTCGGACAGGGGCAATATGGCTACACCTTC
.	TRBJ1-1	once	TRBV6-1	CASSDLGLPGGSEAFF	TGTGCCAGCAGTGACCTTGGTCTGCCTGGGGGGTCTGAAGCTTTCTTT
TRBD1	TRBJ2-1	.	TRBV28	CASRNRGLADYNEQFF	TGTGCCAGCAGAAACAGGGGGCTAGCGGACTACAATGAGCAGTTCTTC
.	TRBJ1-2	.	TRBV28	CASSPGGVYGYTF	TGTGCCAGCAGTCCGGGGGGGGTCTATGGCTACACCTTC
.	TRBJ1-5	.	TRBV6-5	CASSYQRGNQPQHF	TGTGCCAGCAGTTATCAGAGGGGGAATCAGCCCCAGCATTTT
TRBD1	TRBJ1-4	.	TRBV30	CAWSPGQGATNEKLFF	TGTGCCTGGAGCCCCGGACAGGGTGCAACTAATGAAAAACTGTTTTTT
.	TRBJ2-7	.	TRBV2	CASSETVYEQYF	TGTGCCAGCAGTGAAACGGTTTACGAGCAGTACTTC
TRBD2	TRBJ2-5	.	TRBV5-5	CASSLSSGEYQETQYF	TGTGCCAGCAGCTTGTCAAGCGGGGAGTACCAAGAGACCCAGTACTTC
TRBD2	TRBJ2-2	.	TRBV27	CASCTLTSGRINTGELFF	TGTGCCAGCTGTACCCTAACTAGCGGGAGAATTAACACCGGGGAGCTGTTTTTT
.	TRBJ1-3	.	TRBV9	CASSVTPESSGNTIYF	TGTGCCAGCAGCGTGACGCCGGAGAGCTCTGGAAACACCATATATTTT
.	TRBJ1-4	.	TRBV28	CASSSRWVGDEKLFF	TGTGCCAGCAGTTCCCGGTGGGTGGGAGATGAAAAACTGTTTTTT
.	TRBJ1-6	.	TRBV6-5	CASSYEGGNSPLHF	TGTGCCAGCAGTTACGAGGGTGGTAATTCACCCCTCCACTTT
.	TRBJ2-7	.	TRBV6-5	CASSYLPGDGEQYF	TGTGCCAGCAGTTACCTGCCAGGGGATGGGGAGCAGTACTTC
.	TRBJ1-1	.	TRBV7-2	CASSLGGSLRAMAFF	TGTGCCAGCAGCCTGGGGGGATCCCTGCGGGCCATGGCTTTCTTT
TRBD1	TRBJ2-3	.	TRBV5-1	CASSLPRDSSTDTQYF	TGCGCCAGCAGCTTGCCCCGGGACAGTAGCACAGATACGCAGTATTTT
.	TRBJ2-5	.	TRBV5-6	CASSGGGPQETQYF	TGTGCCAGCAGCGGGGGGGGCCCCCAAGAGACCCAGTACTTC
TRBD2	TRBJ2-1	.	TRBV7-9	CASSPWGLGSYNEQFF	TGTGCCAGCAGCCCCTGGGGACTAGGCTCCTACAATGAGCAGTTCTTC
.	TRBJ2-4	.	TRBV15	CATSRAGVLAKNIQYF	TGTGCCACCAGCAGAGCGGGGGTTCTAGCCAAAAACATTCAGTACTTC
.	TRBJ2-7	.	TRBV6-4	CASTTSGQYF	TGTGCCAGCACTACCTCGGGGCAGTACTTC
TRBD2	TRBJ2-1	.	TRBV25-1	CASSGLAGGRGFDEQFF	TGTGCCAGCAGTGGACTAGCGGGAGGGAGGGGTTTCGATGAGCAGTTCTTC
TRBD2	TRBJ2-2	few	TRBV4-1	CASSQDHSGKVGELFF	TGCGCCAGCAGCCAAGACCATAGCGGGAAGGTCGGGGAGCTGTTTTTT
.	TRBJ1-3	.	TRBV5-8	CASSLAQGANTIYF	TGTGCCAGCAGCTTGGCGCAGGGTGCAAACACCATATATTTT
TRBD1	TRBJ2-1	.	TRBV2	CASGPGQGGLNEQFF	TGTGCCAGCGGCCCGGGACAGGGGGGTCTCAATGAGCAGTTCTTC